The clone carrying this TCR beta chain was seen at least ten times. Read coverage stops 3 residues before the CDR3 terminus; the germline J gene supplies the remainder. This record comes from a study of T cell clonality in common variable immunodeficiency. The CDR3 extends over 13 amino acids. Germline CDR1 is SGHTA and CDR2 is FQGNSA. Trimming at V came to 5 bases and at J to 6 bases, leaving 6 bases not matched to a gene. Generated by immunoSEQ multiplex PCR, the TCRdb table keeps only in-frame clones and is missing some. The profile covers 40,000 to 65,000 clones, none occurring a single time. Each donor provided roughly 4.5 to 8.5 ml of heparinized whole blood.

The TCR sequence derives from a person between 18 and 75 years old in good health. Sequenced input: peripheral blood mononuclear cells. The chain has TRBV7-2 and TRBJ2-7; 8 nucleotides align to TRBD1. The CDR3 loop is CASSRDRYSEQYF. The sequenced part of the CDR3 DNA is TGTGCCAGCAGCCGGGACAGGTATTCCGAG.